Listed below are T cell receptor beta chains from one sample, sequenced in a study of cytomegalovirus exposure and HLA in healthy donors. Assay: immunoSEQ multiplex PCR; the TCRdb copy retains only in-frame clones and omits some. Seen here are 140,000 to 150,000 clones, about 95% observed once, and the top ten hold about 2%. Sequenced material: PBMCs. The source of these receptors is a man aged 18 to 30 in good health and CMV-seropositive. The CDR3 runs from the conserved cysteine through the conserved F or W. D genes are given only for firm matches. Clone size is stated in some rows and not others, as once, few, many or a class when expanded.

V	D	size	J	DNA	CDR3
TRBV20-1	-	-	TRBJ2-1	TGCAGTGCGACTAGGGACAATGAGCAGTTCTTC	CSATRDNEQFF
TRBV28	TRBD2	once	TRBJ2-1	TGTGCCAGCAGTTTATATAGCGGGACCGGTCGGTTCTTC	CASSLYSGTGRFF
TRBV28	-	few	TRBJ2-7	TGTGCCAGCAGCCCACAGGTGGGGTCGTACGAGCAGTACTTC	CASSPQVGSYEQYF
TRBV5-1	TRBD2	-	TRBJ2-3	TGCGCCAGCAGCTTGCGACTAGCGGGGAGCACAGATACGCAGTATTTT	CASSLRLAGSTDTQYF
TRBV7-9	TRBD2	-	TRBJ2-5	TGTGCCAGCAGCCCGAGACTAGCGGGACGGCAAGAGACCCAGTACTTC	CASSPRLAGRQETQYF
TRBV28	-	-	TRBJ1-4	TGTGCCAGCAGGAAGGGGCTTGTTAATGAAAAACTGTTTTTT	CASRKGLVNEKLFF
TRBV6-5	-	-	TRBJ2-1	TGTGCCAGCAGTTACTCGCGCCAATCCTACAATGAGCAGTTCTTC	CASSYSRQSYNEQFF
TRBV13	-	-	TRBJ2-3	TGTGCCAGCAGTCTCCGTCAGACAGATACGCAGTATTTT	CASSLRQTDTQYF
TRBV7-8	-	-	TRBJ2-3	TGTGCCAGCAGCCCGTTCACAGATACGCAGTATTTT	CASSPFTDTQYF
TRBV5-6	-	-	TRBJ1-2	TGTGCCAGCAGCTCCTTAAATAGTTTCACTAACTATGGCTACACCTTC	CASSSLNSFTNYGYTF
TRBV9	-	-	TRBJ2-3	TGTGCCAGCAGCGTAGGAGCGGGCGGGCCCAACACAGATACGCAGTATTTT	CASSVGAGGPNTDTQYF
TRBV5-1	TRBD2	-	TRBJ2-7	TGCGCCAGCAGCTTAAGTAGCGGGAGCTACGAGCAGTACTTC	CASSLSSGSYEQYF
TRBV2	TRBD1	-	TRBJ2-7	TGTGCCAGCAGTGAACTACGGACAGGGGAGGGGGAGCAGTACTTC	CASSELRTGEGEQYF
TRBV7-9	-	few	TRBJ1-6	TGTGCCAGCAGCTTAGACGCGGTAAATAATTCACCCCTCCACTTT	CASSLDAVNNSPLHF
TRBV21-1	-	-	TRBJ2-5	TGTGCCAGCAGCAAAGTCTCGGACAGGGAAGAGACCCAGTACTTC	CASSKVSDREETQYF
TRBV5-4	-	-	TRBJ2-5	TGTGCCAGCAGCCTCGACCTGGGAGCTCCATTGGGCGAGACCCAGTACTTC	CASSLDLGAPLGETQYF
TRBV19	TRBD2	-	TRBJ2-1	TGTGCCAGTAGTAGGGCTAGCGGGACCTACAATGAGCAGTTCTTC	CASSRASGTYNEQFF
TRBV4-1	-	-	TRBJ2-3	TGCGCCAGCAGCCAAGTTGGTAGTACAGATACGCAGTATTTT	CASSQVGSTDTQYF
TRBV28	TRBD1	once	TRBJ1-2	TGTGCCAGCGACGAGGGCGGACAGGGGCACTATGGCTACACCTTC	CASDEGGQGHYGYTF
TRBV27	TRBD2	once	TRBJ2-7	TGTGCCAGCAGTTTCCTTCCCCTAGCGGGAGGGCCGGAGAACGAGCAGTACTTC	CASSFLPLAGGPENEQYF
TRBV5-1	TRBD1	-	TRBJ2-5	TGCGCCAGCAGCTTGGCGTCTAGACAGGGGGTTGAGACCCAGTACTTC	CASSLASRQGVETQYF
TRBV23-1	-	-	TRBJ1-5	TGCGCCAGCAGTCATCTTAGGGGACATCCCTTTTATAGCAATCAGCCCCAGCATTTT	CASSHLRGHPFYSNQPQHF
TRBV5-4	TRBD1	-	TRBJ2-2	TGTGCCAGCAGCTGGGACAGGGGACAAACCGGGGAGCTGTTTTTT	CASSWDRGQTGELFF
TRBV29-1	TRBD1	-	TRBJ2-7	TGCAGCGTTGAAGCGTACGGGAACAGGGGTACCTACGAGCAGTACTTC	CSVEAYGNRGTYEQYF
TRBV21-1	-	-	TRBJ2-7	TGTGCCAGCACGGAGGGAACAGCCTACGAGCAGTACTTC	CASTEGTAYEQYF
TRBV27	-	-	TRBJ2-7	TGTGCCAGCAGTTTATCAGGGAGCCATCCCTACGAGCAGTACTTC	CASSLSGSHPYEQYF
TRBV15	TRBD1	-	TRBJ1-1	TGTGCCACCAGCAGAGATCCGAAGACAGGGGCCTGGGGCACTGAAGCTTTCTTT	CATSRDPKTGAWGTEAFF
TRBV27	-	-	TRBJ2-1	TGTGCCAGCAGCCCTGCCCGCGGGGGCGCTTCCTACAATGAGCAGTTCTTC	CASSPARGGASYNEQFF
TRBV5-1	TRBD2	-	TRBJ2-3	TGCGCCAGCAGCGGGAGCGGGAGTGGAGCAGATACGCAGTATTTT	CASSGSGSGADTQYF
TRBV5-1	-	-	TRBJ2-7	TGCGCCAGCAGCGCCGGGGTCAGCTCCTACGAGCAGTACTTC	CASSAGVSSYEQYF
TRBV15	TRBD2	-	TRBJ2-7	TGTGCCACCAGCCCCGGGGGGGGAAAGTCCTACGAGCAGTACTTC	CATSPGGGKSYEQYF
TRBV27	-	-	TRBJ1-5	TGTGCCAGCAGCCCCTTGCGTAATCAGCCCCAGCATTTT	CASSPLRNQPQHF
TRBV19	-	once	TRBJ2-7	TGTGCCAGTAGTGTACGCCGAGGAAGTTACGAGCAGTACTTC	CASSVRRGSYEQYF
TRBV10-1	TRBD1	-	TRBJ1-1	TGCGCCAGCAGTACTGGACAGGGTATATCTGAAGCTTTCTTT	CASSTGQGISEAFF
TRBV6-1	TRBD2	once	TRBJ2-3	TGTGCCAGCAGTGAATTCGGGACTAGCGATACGCAGTATTTT	CASSEFGTSDTQYF
TRBV4-1	TRBD2	-	TRBJ2-2	TGCGCCAGCAGCCAAGTTGGGGGGGTAGGCACCGGGGAGCTGTTTTTT	CASSQVGGVGTGELFF
TRBV7-2	TRBD2	-	TRBJ2-7	TGTGCCAGCAGCTTGGGGACTAACACCTACGAGCAGTACTTC	CASSLGTNTYEQYF
TRBV7-9	TRBD2	-	TRBJ2-3	TGTGCCAGCAGGGTAGGACTAGCGGGAGCCCCAGATACGCAGTATTTT	CASRVGLAGAPDTQYF
TRBV7-3	TRBD2	-	TRBJ2-2	TGTGCCAGCAGCTCTGGACTAGCGGGACGTTACACCGGGGAGCTGTTTTTT	CASSSGLAGRYTGELFF
TRBV6-6	TRBD1	-	TRBJ1-3	TGTGCCAGCAGTTACCGGACAGGGACTGGAAACACCATATATTTT	CASSYRTGTGNTIYF
TRBV7-8	-	once	TRBJ2-1	TGTGCCAGCAGCCCCGTAGGGTCGGAGGGACAGAATGAGCAGTTCTTC	CASSPVGSEGQNEQFF
TRBV28	-	-	TRBJ1-2	TGTGCCAGCAGTTTGGCAGGGTCTAACTATGGCTACACCTTC	CASSLAGSNYGYTF